This entry lists 3 T cell receptor beta chains sequenced from one sample in a study of cytomegalovirus exposure and HLA in healthy donors (dated by TCRdb to 2016 to 2017). The library was built by means of the immunoSEQ multiplex PCR assay. For the multiplex PCR, a mixture combining 60 forward primers for TCR Vbeta segments and 13 reverse primers for TCR Jbeta segments was used. Entries here come from immuneACCESS through TCRdb and include only in-frame sequences with V and J called. Some clones fail to appear in such tables; in the studies checked, an unresolved V gene covers under half of the shortfall, and the cause of the remainder is unknown. The sample profile shows 120,000 or so clones; over 9.5% of them were found once. 4.6% of the sample is in the top ten clones. Input material: PBMCs. The receptors stem from a woman aged 18-35 years in good health and CMV-seropositive.

V and J are TRBV4-1 and TRBJ2-5; the D gene is possibly TRBD2 (6 bases). Germline CDR1 is MGHRA and CDR2 is YSYEKL. CDR3 length equals 13 residues. With 4 bases removed from V and 3 bases from J, the gap between germline ends came to 9 bases. CDR3 DNA: TGCGCCAGCAGCCTAGGCGGGAAAGAGACCCAGTACTTC. Its translation: CASSLGGKETQYF.

This chain links TRBV7-9 with TRBJ2-3, with TRBD1 matching over 8 bases. Trimming at V came to 5 bases and at J to 5 bases, leaving 9 bases not matched to a gene. This CDR3 spans 15 amino acids. The germline V gene has CDR1 SEHNR and CDR2 FQNEAQ (reference sequence). CDR3 sequence (DNA): TGTGCCAGCAGCGTTTACCAGGGGGCAGGAGATACGCAGTATTTT. Protein product: CASSVYQGAGDTQYF.

In this sample, this clone turned up a few times. The chain joins TRBV11-2 to TRBJ2-2; tentative D call: TRBD2 (6 bases). Germline CDR1 reads SGHAT; CDR2 reads FQNNGV. Trimming shortened V by 5 bases and J by 1 base, and 14 bases separated the two germline ends. The CDR3 is 16 amino acids. CDR3 sequence (DNA): TGTGCCAGCAGCAAAGGACGGGACTGGAACACCGGGGAGCTGTTTTTT. This encodes CASSKGRDWNTGELFF.